These 27 T cell receptor beta chains share one sample of origin, sequenced in a study of Ad26.COV2.S vaccination and SARS-CoV-2 variants. The assay was immunoSEQ multiplex PCR, and TCRdb's table has in-frame clones only and misses some. The sample consists of fewer than 400,000 clones, 75% to 90% of them appearing once. Documented treatment: around 19 received Ad26.COV2.S at low or high dose, single or two shots; 5 received placebo; per-sample allocation not given. Sampling was performed 63 days after the first vaccine or placebo injection. Sequencing was performed on peripheral blood, taken in a trial of Ad26.COV2.S vaccine versus placebo. All receptors come from a person aged 18-65 years who received the Ad26.COV2.S COVID-19 vaccine or a placebo.

V and J are TRBV5-1 and TRBJ1-2, with D tentatively TRBD1 (5 bases). Trimming left V 1 base short and J 6 bases short, with 10 bases between. Per germline, CDR1 SGHRS and CDR2 YFSETQ. This CDR3 has 13 amino acids. CDR3 region: CASSLQGTDGYTF. The CDR3 nucleotides are TGCGCCAGCAGCTTGCAGGGTACAGATGGCTACACCTTC.

The chain combines TRBV28 with TRBJ2-3, with D perhaps matching TRBD2 (5 bases). The CDR3 contains 13 residues. Trimming took 6 bases from V and 2 from J, leaving 9 bases between them. Germline loops: CDR1 MDHEN, CDR2 SYDVKM. CDR3 nucleotides: TGTGCCAGCAGCCCGGGGTACACAGATACGCAGTATTTT. This sequence encodes CASSPGYTDTQYF.

This sequence joins TRBV30 and TRBJ2-2; tentatively, D is TRBD2 (5 bases). CDR3 size: 12 residues. V gave up 4 bases and J gave up 4 bases, with 7 bases separating them. Germline CDR1 is GTSNPN and CDR2 is SVGIG (reference sequence). Here the CDR3 DNA reads TGTGCCTGGACTCGGGGCACCGGGGAGCTGTTTTTT. Its translation: CAWTRGTGELFF.

The gene calls are TRBV5-5 and TRBJ1-5; 7 bases align to TRBD1. In germline, CDR1 is SGHKS, CDR2 YYEKEE (reference sequence). Trimming took 4 bases from V and 3 from J; bases not matched to a gene: 4. The CDR3 loop spans 14 amino acids. CDR3 sequence: CASSRRGHNQPQHF. The CDR3 coding sequence is TGTGCCAGCAGCCGGAGGGGGCACAATCAGCCCCAGCATTTT.

This chain links TRBV5-6 with TRBJ2-1, with D tentatively TRBD2 (6 bases). CDR1 and CDR2 (germline): SGHDT, YYEEEE. This CDR3 is built from 17 residues. V dropped 3 bases and J dropped 4 bases, with 20 bases sitting between them. This chain's CDR3 is CASSSHLPGTGYNEQFF. CDR3 nucleotides: TGTGCCAGCAGCTCTCACCTTCCCGGGACTGGTTACAATGAGCAGTTCTTC.

The CDR3 DNA reads TGTGCCAGCAGTCGCGGACAGGGAGGAAACACCATATATTTT. Translation gives CASSRGQGGNTIYF. The chain combines TRBV7-8 with TRBJ1-3; TRBD1 matches 8 bases. V lost 6 bases, J lost 4 bases, and 5 bases stayed unmatched. Germline CDR1 and CDR2: SGHVS and FQNEAQ. This CDR3 contains 14 residues.

The chain joins TRBV10-3 to TRBJ1-4; D perhaps matches TRBD1 (5 bases). CDR1 is ENHRY, CDR2 SYGVKD, per germline. V lost 6 bases and J 3 bases, leaving 11 bases between the germline ends. There are 14 residues in the CDR3. CDR3 nucleotide sequence: TGTGCCATCAGGGCAGGGAAGCCTAATGAAAAACTGTTTTTT. Encoded protein: CAIRAGKPNEKLFF.

The chain joins TRBV7-2 to TRBJ1-2; TRBD1 matches 8 bases. Germline CDR1 reads SGHTA; CDR2 reads FQGNSA. Trimming at V came to 4 bases and at J to 2 bases, leaving 6 bases not matched to a gene. The CDR3 totals 15 residues. The CDR3 nucleotides are TGTGCCAGCAGCTGGACAGGGCCCTCAAACTATGGCTACACCTTC. It yields the protein CASSWTGPSNYGYTF. The complete variable domain, with remaining parts taken from reference TRBV7-2 and TRBJ1-2, reads GAGVSQSPSNKVTEKGKDVELRCDPISGHTALYWYRQSLGQGLEFLIYFQGNSAPDKSGLPSDRFSAERTGGSVSTLTIQRTQQEDSAVYLCASSWTGPSNYGYTFGSGTRLTVV.

The chain has TRBV28 and TRBJ2-3, with TRBD1 as a possible D gene (6 bases). The germline V gene has CDR1 MDHEN and CDR2 SYDVKM. The V gene lost 5 bases and the J gene lost 4 bases, with 16 bases spanning the gap. CDR3 length: 15 amino acids. CDR3 coding DNA: TGTGCCAGCAGTCCCCCTCCCACAGGGCCAGATACGCAGTATTTT. Its protein product is CASSPPPTGPDTQYF.

The rearrangement uses TRBV28 and TRBJ1-5, with TRBD1 as a possible D gene (5 bases). Germline V gene data show CDR1 as MDHEN and CDR2 as SYDVKM. The CDR3 extends over 15 amino acids. V gave up 8 bases and J gave up 7 bases, with 21 bases separating them. The CDR3 DNA reads TGTGCCAGCCAACCTGGGGGGGGAGCAGGGCAGCCCCAGCATTTT. The encoded protein is CASQPGGGAGQPQHF.

The V gene is TRBV28, the J gene TRBJ2-1, with TRBD1 matching over 10 bases. The germline V gene encodes CDR1 MDHEN and CDR2 SYDVKM. The CDR3 contains 16 residues. V lost 4 bases to trimming and J lost 8 bases; unmatched junction nucleotides: 11. CDR3 loop: CASSSTGTGVWYEQFF. CDR3 nucleotides: TGTGCCAGCAGTTCAACCGGGACAGGGGTATGGTATGAGCAGTTCTTC.

The rearrangement uses TRBV3-1 (or the pseudogene TRBV3-2) and TRBJ1-1; tentatively, D is TRBD1 (5 bases). Germline CDR1 LGHDT, CDR2 YNNKEL (reference sequence). This CDR3 is 15 amino acids long. V lost 1 base to trimming and J lost 6 bases, with 15 bases between them. CDR3 coding DNA: TGTGCCAGCAGCCAAGTGGGAGGGGAAATCGCTGAAGCTTTCTTT. The encoded protein is CASSQVGGEIAEAFF.

The J gene is TRBJ2-3, the V gene TRBV11-3; D may correspond to TRBD1 or TRBD2 (5 bases each). V was clipped by 2 bases and J by 2 bases, with 11 bases between them. The CDR3 covers 15 residues. Germline CDR1 reads SGHNT; CDR2 reads YENEEA. In DNA, the CDR3 is TGTGCCAGCAGCTTACATGGGGGATTCACAGATACGCAGTATTTT. Translating gives CASSLHGGFTDTQYF.

V gene TRBV4-3 combines with J gene TRBJ1-4, with 9 bases that match TRBD1. There are 18 residues in the CDR3. Germline-derived CDR1 and CDR2 are LGHNA and YSLEER. V lost 0 bases, J lost 4 bases, and 9 bases stayed unmatched. CDR3 DNA sequence: TGCGCCAGCAGCCAAGAATTCCCCCCGGGACAGGGTAATGAAAAACTGTTTTTT. Amino acids: CASSQEFPPGQGNEKLFF.

This chain links TRBV5-1 with TRBJ2-1; tentatively, D is TRBD1 or TRBD2 (5 bases each). The CDR3 length is 13 residues. The V end lost 3 bases, the J end lost 8 bases, and 12 bases lay between the germline ends. The germline CDR1 and CDR2 sequences are SGHRS and YFSETQ. The chain's CDR3 is CASSYVGGDEQFF. The CDR3 nucleotides are TGCGCCAGCAGCTATGTTGGGGGTGATGAGCAGTTCTTC. The complete variable domain, with remaining parts taken from reference TRBV5-1 and TRBJ2-1, reads KAGVTQTPRYLIKTRGQQVTLSCSPISGHRSVSWYQQTPGQGLQFLFEYFSETQRNKGNFPGRFSGRQFSNSRSEMNVSTLELGDSALYLCASSYVGGDEQFFGPGTRLTVL.

The rearrangement joins TRBV6-5 to TRBJ2-7, with 7 bases that match TRBD2. Per the germline V gene, CDR1 is MNHEY and CDR2 is SVGAGI. The CDR3 has 14 amino acids. V lost 6 bases to trimming and J lost 3 bases; unmatched junction nucleotides: 8. The CDR3 DNA sequence: TGTGCCAGCAGCCACCGGGGGGTAAGCTACGAGCAGTACTTC. It codes for CASSHRGVSYEQYF.

V gene TRBV12-3 or TRBV12-4 combines with J gene TRBJ2-1; TRBD2 matches 7 bases. This CDR3 has 13 amino acids. The V gene end was trimmed by 5 bases and the J gene end by 14 bases; junction bases not matched to a gene: 12. In nucleotides, the CDR3 is TGTGCCAGCAGTCCTAGGGTGGGAGGGCCAGAGTTCTTC. Its protein is CASSPRVGGPEFF.

The J gene is TRBJ1-6, the V gene TRBV6-5; TRBD1 aligns across 9 bases. CDR1 is MNHEY and CDR2 is SVGAGI in the germline V gene. With 5 bases clipped from V and 7 bases from J, the junction kept 6 bases outside the gene matches. CDR3 length equals 15 residues. CDR3 sequence: CASSIRDRENSPLHF. CDR3 sequence (DNA): TGTGCCAGCAGTATTCGGGACAGGGAAAATTCACCCCTCCACTTT.

The V and J genes are TRBV11-3 and TRBJ1-1; tentative D call: TRBD1 (5 bases). Germline V gene lookup returns CDR1 SGHNT and CDR2 YENEEA. The CDR3 spans 13 residues. V was trimmed by 0 bases and J by 5 bases, leaving 7 bases between them. The CDR3 nucleotides read TGTGCCAGCAGCTTAGATCGGGGGACTGAAGCTTTCTTT. Residues: CASSLDRGTEAFF.

This rearrangement joins TRBV28 to TRBJ2-7, with 8 bases lining up with TRBD1. CDR3 length equals 14 residues. Looked up from germline, CDR1 is MDHEN and CDR2 is SYDVKM. The trim removed 6 bases at V and 3 bases at J, leaving 7 bases unmatched. CDR3 in amino acids: CASSHQGANYEQYF. The CDR3 DNA is TGTGCCAGCAGCCACCAGGGGGCGAACTACGAGCAGTACTTC.

The chain joins TRBV9 to TRBJ1-6; D ambiguous. Germline-derived CDR1 and CDR2 are SGDLS and YYNGEE. This CDR3 has 14 residues. Trimming took 3 bases from V and 4 from J, leaving 8 bases between them. CDR3 loop: CASSGGEYNSPLHF. DNA of the CDR3: TGTGCCAGCAGCGGCGGGGAGTATAATTCACCCCTCCACTTT.

V is TRBV29-1 and J is TRBJ2-7; D possibly uses TRBD1 or TRBD2 (5 bases each). V lost 6 bases and J lost 0, with 15 bases in between. Germline lookup yields CDR1 SQVTM and CDR2 ANQGSEA. The CDR3 totals 14 residues. The CDR3 here is CSVRDGALSYEQYF. The DNA for the CDR3 is TGCAGCGTCCGGGACGGGGCTCTCTCCTACGAGCAGTACTTC.

The rearrangement links TRBV28 to TRBJ1-2; TRBD1 aligns across 7 bases. The CDR3 sequence is 12 residues long. V dropped 2 bases and J dropped 6; count of bases not matched to a gene: 0. Germline assignment: CDR1 MDHEN and CDR2 SYDVKM. The CDR3 coding sequence is TGTGCCAGCAGTTTAACAGGGGATGGCTACACCTTC. It encodes CASSLTGDGYTF.

The rearrangement links TRBV9 to TRBJ2-2; TRBD1 matches 12 bases. The CDR3 runs to 16 residues. With V trimmed by 4 bases and J by 2 bases, 3 bases remained unmatched. Germline V CDR1 and CDR2: SGDLS, YYNGEE. CDR3: CASSRGTGGNTGELFF. DNA for the CDR3: TGTGCCAGCAGCCGCGGGACAGGGGGCAACACCGGGGAGCTGTTTTTT.

The rearrangement links TRBV12-3 or TRBV12-4 to TRBJ2-2; D unclear. V was trimmed by 3 bases and J by 6 bases, leaving 8 bases between them. This CDR3 spans 13 amino acids. The CDR3 region has the DNA TGTGCCAGCAGTTTCAGGTATCCCGGGGAGCTGTTTTTT. Protein product: CASSFRYPGELFF.

The chain joins TRBV19 to TRBJ2-3; D unresolved. The CDR3 consists of 14 residues. Germline lookup yields CDR1 LNHDA and CDR2 SQIVND (reference sequence). Trimming stripped 4 bases from V and 0 bases from J, with 8 bases between. As DNA, the CDR3 is TGTGCCAGTAGTAAGGGCGGAAGCACAGATACGCAGTATTTT. This gives the protein CASSKGGSTDTQYF.

The chain uses TRBV29-1 and TRBJ2-7; the D is unclear. Per germline, CDR1 SQVTM and CDR2 ANQGSEA. The CDR3 covers 12 residues. Trimming took off 2 bases at V and 7 bases at J, with 12 bases between the two ends. The chain's CDR3 is CSVETVVGEQYF. The CDR3 nucleotides read TGCAGCGTTGAAACAGTGGTCGGGGAGCAGTACTTC.